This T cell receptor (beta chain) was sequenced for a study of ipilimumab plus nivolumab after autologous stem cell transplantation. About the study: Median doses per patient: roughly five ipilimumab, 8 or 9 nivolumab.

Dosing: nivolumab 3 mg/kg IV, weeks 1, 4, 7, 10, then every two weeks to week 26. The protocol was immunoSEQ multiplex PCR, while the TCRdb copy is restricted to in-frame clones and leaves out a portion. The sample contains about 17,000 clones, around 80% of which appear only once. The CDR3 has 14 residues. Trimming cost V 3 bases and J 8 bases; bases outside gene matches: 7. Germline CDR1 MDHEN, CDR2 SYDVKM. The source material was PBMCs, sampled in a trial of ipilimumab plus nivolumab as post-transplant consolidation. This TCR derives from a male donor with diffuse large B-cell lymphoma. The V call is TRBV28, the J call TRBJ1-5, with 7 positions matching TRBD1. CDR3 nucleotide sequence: TGTGCCAGCAGTTTGCCGGGACAGACAAAGCCCCAGCATTTT. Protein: CASSLPGQTKPQHF.